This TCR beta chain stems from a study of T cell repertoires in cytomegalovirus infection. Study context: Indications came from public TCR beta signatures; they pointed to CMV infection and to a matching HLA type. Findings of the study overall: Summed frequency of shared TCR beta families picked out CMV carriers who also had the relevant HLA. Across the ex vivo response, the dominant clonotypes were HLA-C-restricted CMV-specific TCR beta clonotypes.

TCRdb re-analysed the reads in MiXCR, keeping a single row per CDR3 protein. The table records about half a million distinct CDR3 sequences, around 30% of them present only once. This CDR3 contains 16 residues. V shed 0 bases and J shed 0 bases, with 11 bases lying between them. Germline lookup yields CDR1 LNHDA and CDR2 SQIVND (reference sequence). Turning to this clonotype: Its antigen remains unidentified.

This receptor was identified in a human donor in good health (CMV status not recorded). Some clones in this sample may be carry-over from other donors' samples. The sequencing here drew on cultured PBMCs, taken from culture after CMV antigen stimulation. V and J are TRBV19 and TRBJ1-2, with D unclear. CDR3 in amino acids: CASSIDFKRSNYGYTF. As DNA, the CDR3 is TGTGCCAGTAGTATAGATTTTAAGCGATCTAACTATGGCTACACCTTC.